This entry concerns a single T cell receptor (beta chain). Its target is unknown. The data originate from a study of cytomegalovirus exposure and HLA in healthy donors. PCR employed 60 Vbeta and 13 Jbeta primers. Original data processing: Per a later analysis, the number of unique TCR beta chains was approximately 80 million, of which about 11 million were shared. TCRdb keeps only in-frame clones here, not all; method: immunoSEQ multiplex PCR. V and J calls and clone size are given by that table; D and trimming were obtained from the DNA. This sample has 95,000 or so clones, with under 90% found just once. Findings and caveats of the study: In vitro checks showed that a few CMV-associated chains really do target CMV antigens. Immune exposure information available was restricted to CMV serostatus.

Sequenced material: PBMCs. This TCR came from a woman in her 70s in good health and CMV-seropositive.

This chain's CDR3 is CASAIGGRVVYEQYF. The CDR3 region has the DNA TGTGCCAGCGCTATAGGGGGCAGGGTTGTCTACGAGCAGTACTTC. The rearrangement links TRBV28 to TRBJ2-7, with 7 bases aligning to TRBD1. V was pared by 8 bases and J by 3 bases, with 13 bases of the junction left unmatched. Per the germline V gene, CDR1 is MDHEN and CDR2 is SYDVKM. The CDR3 sequence is 15 residues long.